This TCR beta chain originates from a study of cytomegalovirus exposure and HLA in healthy donors. This PCR relied on a set of 60 Vbeta primers and 13 Jbeta primers. Here immunoSEQ multiplex PCR was the method, and the copy in TCRdb shows in-frame clones only, minus some. The specimen's table records 150,000 or so clones. There are 14 residues in the CDR3. Trimming stripped 7 bases from V and 0 bases from J, with 13 bases between. Germline V gene lookup returns CDR1 SQVTM and CDR2 ANQGSEA. Sequences were obtained from PBMCs. The receptor was isolated from a woman in her thirties or forties in good health and CMV-seropositive. The genes are TRBV29-1 and TRBJ2-1, with TRBD1 as a possible D gene (6 bases). Written as DNA, the CDR3 is TGCAGCGAGTACCGGGACAACTCCTACAATGAGCAGTTCTTC. Amino acids: CSEYRDNSYNEQFF.